This paragraph reports one TCR beta chain. Its antigen is currently unknown. The data originate from a study of cytomegalovirus exposure and HLA in healthy donors. About the study: Later analysis reported that the 130 or so validation repertoires shared the platform of the approximately 690 first-cohort repertoires. Overall study results and limits: Overall, approximately 150 TCR beta chains were annotated as cytomegalovirus-associated. The classifier, whose performance was assessed in both the original and validation cohorts, reportedly diagnosed cytomegalovirus status with high specificity and sensitivity.

The donors were members of the validation cohort comprising approximately 120 subjects, separate from the roughly 700-subject first cohort. V was clipped by 5 bases and J by 1 base, with 15 bases between them. Germline CDR1 is SQVTM and CDR2 is ANQGSEA. There are 14 residues in the CDR3. The method was immunoSEQ multiplex PCR; TCRdb's version includes in-frame clones alone and lacks a portion of them. The sample holds about 160,000 clones, approximately 89% seen once. The clonotype was recovered from a woman aged 18-29 years in good health and CMV-seropositive. The chain joins TRBV29-1 to TRBJ2-7; D is possibly TRBD2 (6 bases). The material sequenced was PBMCs. Here the CDR3 reads CSVLPGLASYEQYF. The CDR3 coding sequence is TGCAGCGTTCTCCCGGGACTGGCTTCCTACGAGCAGTACTTC.